Shown below are 21 T cell receptor beta chains from a single sample sequenced in a study of T-cell reconstitution after alpha-beta-depleted transplantation in children. A library of TCRbeta sequences, prepared with unique molecular identifiers, was generated. TCRdb re-called the PCR reads with MiXCR, one entry per CDR3 protein. The sample lists around 100,000 distinct CDR3 sequences, 10% occurring once. Sequences were derived from PBMCs, sampled before TCRalphabeta/CD19-depleted stem cell transplant. The origin of the receptors is a boy between 2 and 10 years old with acute lymphoblastic leukemia, due to receive a stem cell transplant.

This clonotype has at least ten counts. The chain carries TRBV5-1 and TRBJ2-5; D call uncertain. V lost 8 bases, J lost 1 base, and 6 bases lay in between. The CDR3 length is 11 residues. The germline gives CDR1 SGHRS, CDR2 YFSETQ. The CDR3 region is CARKTQETQYF. CDR3 DNA: TGCGCCAGGAAGACCCAAGAGACCCAGTACTTC.

This clonotype has just a few counts. This rearrangement joins TRBV2 to TRBJ2-3; maybe TRBD2 (5 bases). The V end was cut by 7 bases, the J end by 2 bases, with 10 bases between. There are 13 residues in the CDR3. Germline CDR1 reads SNHLY; CDR2 reads FYNNEI. CDR3 sequence reads: CASTEDFTDTQYF. The CDR3 DNA reads TGTGCCAGCACCGAGGACTTCACAGATACGCAGTATTTT.

The chain is built from TRBV27 and TRBJ2-1; TRBD2 agrees at 9 bases. Trimming at V came to 5 bases and at J to 7 bases, leaving 6 bases not matched to a gene. CDR3 length: 14 amino acids. Germline CDR1 MNHEY, CDR2 SMNVEV (reference sequence). CDR3 region: CASSKLAGTNEQFF. DNA of the CDR3: TGTGCCAGCAGTAAGCTAGCGGGAACTAATGAGCAGTTCTTC.

This clonotype was seen a handful of times. The chain combines TRBV19 with TRBJ2-1; no clear D gene. V lost 3 bases, J lost 7 bases, and 7 bases lay in between. The CDR3 runs 12 residues. The germline V gene encodes CDR1 LNHDA and CDR2 SQIVND (reference sequence). The CDR3 DNA reads TGTGCCAGTAGTATCTCCAAGAATGAGCAGTTCTTC. Translation: CASSISKNEQFF.

This clonotype was picked up a small number of times. This chain joins TRBV24-1 and TRBJ2-1; D gene ambiguous. V lost 2 bases and J 6 bases, leaving 4 bases between the germline ends. In germline, CDR1 is KGHDR, CDR2 SFDVKD. The CDR3 totals 12 residues. The CDR3 loop is CATSDSSNEQFF. The DNA for the CDR3 is TGTGCCACCAGTGATTCGAGCAATGAGCAGTTCTTC.

This clonotype has ten or more counts. The chain links TRBV5-1 to TRBJ2-3, with a tentative D call TRBD2 (6 bases). The germline V gene has CDR1 SGHRS and CDR2 YFSETQ. V shed 7 bases and J shed 4 bases, with 22 bases lying between them. There are 16 residues in the CDR3. CDR3 amino acids: CASGHGIGRAPDTQYF. The CDR3 coding sequence is TGCGCCAGCGGTCACGGGATCGGGAGAGCTCCAGATACGCAGTATTTT.

This clonotype was seen repeatedly, ten times or more. The chain employs TRBV7-8 and TRBJ2-2; D is possibly TRBD2 (6 bases). The CDR3 is 16 residues long. Between the trimmed V and J ends, which lost 5 bases and 6 bases, there was a span of 19 bases. Germline V lookup: CDR1 SGHVS, CDR2 FQNEAQ. The DNA for the CDR3 is TGTGCCAGCAGCCCTTCGGTAGCGGTTAGGGCCGGGGAGCTGTTTTTT. Its protein product is CASSPSVAVRAGELFF.

The V gene is TRBV30, the J gene TRBJ2-7, with a tentative D call TRBD1 (6 bases). CDR1 is GTSNPN and CDR2 is SVGIG in the germline V gene (reference sequence). The ends were cut back, 2 bases at V and 2 bases at J, with 7 bases in the middle. The CDR3 has 12 amino acids. The CDR3 sequence: CAWSRQAYEQYF. In DNA form, the CDR3 reads TGTGCCTGGAGTAGACAGGCCTACGAGCAGTACTTC.

The table lists this clonotype with many counts. The genes are TRBV5-1 and TRBJ2-4, with 13 bases fitting TRBD2. Germline-derived CDR1 and CDR2 are SGHRS and YFSETQ. The CDR3 spans 19 residues. With 4 bases clipped from V and 1 base from J, the junction kept 11 bases outside the gene matches. The CDR3 sequence is CASSRGGLAGEGAKNIQYF. CDR3 in DNA: TGCGCCAGCAGCCGCGGCGGACTAGCGGGAGAGGGGGCCAAAAACATTCAGTACTTC.

This clonotype came up a few times. The rearrangement joins TRBV7-9 to TRBJ1-1; TRBD1 is a possible D gene (5 bases). Trimming pared 0 bases from V and 8 bases from J, leaving 13 bases between. The CDR3 totals 14 residues. Germline-derived CDR1 and CDR2 are SEHNR and FQNEAQ (reference sequence). DNA for the CDR3: TGTGCCAGCAGCTTAGCTGCATCAGGGACCGAAGCTTTCTTT. This codes for CASSLAASGTEAFF.

This clonotype appeared many times. V is TRBV5-1 and J is TRBJ2-4, with 11 bases fitting TRBD2. The junction had 4 bases not matched to a gene; V was cut back by 0 bases and J by 2 bases. This CDR3 contains 17 residues. Germline V CDR1 and CDR2: SGHRS, YFSETQ. In DNA form, the CDR3 reads TGCGCCAGCAGCTTGGCCGGGACTAGCGGACCCAAAAACATTCAGTACTTC. Encoded protein: CASSLAGTSGPKNIQYF. Drawing the rest from reference TRBV5-1 and TRBJ2-4, the complete variable domain is KAGVTQTPRYLIKTRGQQVTLSCSPISGHRSVSWYQQTPGQGLQFLFEYFSETQRNKGNFPGRFSGRQFSNSRSEMNVSTLELGDSALYLCASSLAGTSGPKNIQYFGAGTRLSVL.

V gene TRBV30 combines with J gene TRBJ2-7, with TRBD1 matching over 7 bases. Germline assignment: CDR1 GTSNPN and CDR2 SVGIG (reference sequence). J lost 6 bases, V lost 5 bases, and 10 bases had no gene match. The CDR3 spans 13 residues. The CDR3 reads CAWGGQRWGEQYF. DNA of the CDR3: TGTGCCTGGGGGGGACAGAGGTGGGGCGAGCAGTACTTC.

The sample holds a few counts of this clonotype. The chain carries TRBV12-3 or TRBV12-4 and TRBJ2-7, with 10 bases that match TRBD2. V lost 2 bases to trimming and J lost 2 bases; unmatched junction nucleotides: 3. The CDR3 sequence is 15 residues long. The CDR3 region is CASSLRSGRAYEQYF. As DNA, the CDR3 is TGTGCCAGCAGTTTAAGGAGCGGGAGGGCCTACGAGCAGTACTTC.

This clonotype was counted only a few times. The gene calls are TRBV7-9 and TRBJ1-3, with unresolved D. Trimming pared 5 bases from V and 1 base from J, leaving 15 bases between. In germline, CDR1 is SEHNR, CDR2 FQNEAQ (reference sequence). The CDR3 totals 16 residues. As DNA, the CDR3 is TGTGCCAGCAGCCCCGCCACCCCAGGTTCTGGAAACACCATATATTTT. Translation gives CASSPATPGSGNTIYF.

There are a few counts of this clonotype. This chain links TRBV29-1 with TRBJ2-1; D is unclear. Germline loops: CDR1 SQVTM, CDR2 ANQGSEA. This CDR3 spans 13 amino acids. The germline V and J ends were trimmed by 2 bases and 4 bases, with 9 bases remaining between them. CDR3 DNA: TGCAGCGTTGAACCCGCAGGATACAATGAGCAGTTCTTC. Its protein is CSVEPAGYNEQFF.

The chain uses TRBV4-1 and TRBJ2-2, with TRBD2 matching over 11 bases. V was pared by 6 bases and J by 6 bases, with 3 bases of the junction left unmatched. This CDR3 comprises 14 residues. Germline loops: CDR1 MGHRA, CDR2 YSYEKL. Written as DNA, the CDR3 is TGCGCCAGCAGGGTAGCGGGAGGGTCCGGGGAGCTGTTTTTT. As protein: CASRVAGGSGELFF.

The chain uses TRBV12-5 and TRBJ1-1, with D uncertain. Trimming cost V 1 base and J 1 base, with 10 bases left between them. The CDR3 sequence is 15 residues long. Germline V gene data show CDR1 as LGHNT and CDR2 as FRNRAP. CDR3 residues: CASGLDPGWNTEAFF. In nucleotides, the CDR3 is TGTGCTAGTGGTTTGGACCCAGGCTGGAACACTGAAGCTTTCTTT.

V usage is TRBV5-1 and J usage is TRBJ2-2; TRBD1 matches at 12 bases. This CDR3 is built from 19 residues. Germline V gene data show CDR1 as SGHRS and CDR2 as YFSETQ. V gave up 2 bases and J gave up 0 bases; unmatched junction bases: 8. The CDR3 region is CASSFQGQGAPANTGELFF. As DNA, the CDR3 is TGCGCCAGCAGCTTTCAGGGACAGGGGGCGCCTGCGAACACCGGGGAGCTGTTTTTT.

This sequence joins TRBV7-9 and TRBJ1-4; D uncertain. Between the trimmed V and J ends, which lost 7 bases and 0 bases, there was a span of 9 bases. This CDR3 comprises 14 residues. Per the germline V gene, CDR1 is SEHNR and CDR2 is FQNEAQ (reference sequence). Here the CDR3 DNA reads TGTGCCAGCAACCAGTTAGCAACTAATGAAAAACTGTTTTTT. This codes for CASNQLATNEKLFF.

This clonotype was seen a few times. This rearrangement joins TRBV3-1 to TRBJ1-1; TRBD1 agrees at 7 bases. Germline CDR1 and CDR2: LGHDT and YNNKEL (reference sequence). V lost 4 bases and J lost 4; bases outside the gene matches: 3. The CDR3 sequence is 13 residues long. CDR3 in DNA: TGTGCCAGCAGCCGACAGGGCACCACTGAAGCTTTCTTT. Amino acid sequence: CASSRQGTTEAFF.

This clonotype was counted at least ten times. The chain combines TRBV12-3 or TRBV12-4 with TRBJ1-1; tentatively, D is TRBD1 (6 bases). The V end was cut by 3 bases, the J end by 0 bases, with 8 bases between. CDR3 size: 14 residues. This chain's CDR3 is CASSFQGLNTEAFF. In DNA form, the CDR3 reads TGTGCCAGCAGTTTCCAGGGGTTGAACACTGAAGCTTTCTTT.